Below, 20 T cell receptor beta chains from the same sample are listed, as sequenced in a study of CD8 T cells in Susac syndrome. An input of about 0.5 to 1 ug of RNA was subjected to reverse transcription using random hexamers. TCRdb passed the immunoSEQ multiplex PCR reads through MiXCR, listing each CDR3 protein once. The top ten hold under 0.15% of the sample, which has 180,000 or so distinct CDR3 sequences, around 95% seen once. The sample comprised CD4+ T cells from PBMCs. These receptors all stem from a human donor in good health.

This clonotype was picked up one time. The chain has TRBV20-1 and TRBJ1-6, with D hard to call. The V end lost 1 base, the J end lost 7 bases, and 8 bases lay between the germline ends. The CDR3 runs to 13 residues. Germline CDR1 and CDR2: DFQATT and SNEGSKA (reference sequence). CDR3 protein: CSARVIWNSPLHF. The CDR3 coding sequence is TGCAGTGCTAGAGTAATATGGAATTCACCCCTCCACTTT.

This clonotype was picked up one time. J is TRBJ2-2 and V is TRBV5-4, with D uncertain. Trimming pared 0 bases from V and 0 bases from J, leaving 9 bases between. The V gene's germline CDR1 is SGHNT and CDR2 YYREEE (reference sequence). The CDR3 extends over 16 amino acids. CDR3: CASSLGKRTNTGELFF. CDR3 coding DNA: TGTGCCAGCAGCTTGGGGAAACGGACGAACACCGGGGAGCTGTTTTTT.

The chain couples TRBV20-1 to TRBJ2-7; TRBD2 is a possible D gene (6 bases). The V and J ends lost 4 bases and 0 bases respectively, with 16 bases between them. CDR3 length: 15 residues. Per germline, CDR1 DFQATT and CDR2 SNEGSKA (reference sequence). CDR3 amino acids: CSATPGDFLSYEQYF. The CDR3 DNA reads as TGCAGTGCTACCCCTGGGGACTTCCTCTCCTACGAGCAGTACTTC.

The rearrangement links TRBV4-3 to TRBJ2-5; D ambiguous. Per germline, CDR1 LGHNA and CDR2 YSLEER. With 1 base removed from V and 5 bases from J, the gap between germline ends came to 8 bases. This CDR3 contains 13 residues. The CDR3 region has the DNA TGCGCCAGCAGCCAAGGCCCCCGGGAGACCCAGTACTTC. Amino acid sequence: CASSQGPRETQYF.

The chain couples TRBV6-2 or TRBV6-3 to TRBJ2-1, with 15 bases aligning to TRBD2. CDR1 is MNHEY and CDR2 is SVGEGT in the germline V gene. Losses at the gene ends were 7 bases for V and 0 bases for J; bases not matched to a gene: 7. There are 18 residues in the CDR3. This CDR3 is CASNYGTSGGSSYNEQFF. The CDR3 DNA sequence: TGTGCCAGCAACTACGGGACTAGCGGGGGGAGCTCCTACAATGAGCAGTTCTTC.

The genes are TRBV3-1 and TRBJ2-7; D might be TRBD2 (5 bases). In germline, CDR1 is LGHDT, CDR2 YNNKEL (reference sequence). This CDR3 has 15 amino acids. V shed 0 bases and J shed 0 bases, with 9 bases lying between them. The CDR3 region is CASSQDTADSYEQYF. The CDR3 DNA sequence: TGTGCCAGCAGCCAAGATACAGCGGACTCCTACGAGCAGTACTTC.

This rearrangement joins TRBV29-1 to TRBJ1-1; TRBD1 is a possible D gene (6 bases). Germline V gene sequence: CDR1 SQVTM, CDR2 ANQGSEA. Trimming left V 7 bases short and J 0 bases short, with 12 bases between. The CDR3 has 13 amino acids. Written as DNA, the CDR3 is TGCAGCGGCGACAGGCTGATGAACACTGAAGCTTTCTTT. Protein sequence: CSGDRLMNTEAFF.

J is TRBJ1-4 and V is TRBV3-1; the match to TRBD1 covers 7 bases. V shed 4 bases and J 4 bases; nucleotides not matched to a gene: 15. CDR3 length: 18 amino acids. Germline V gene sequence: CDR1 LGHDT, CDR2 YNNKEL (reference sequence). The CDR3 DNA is TGTGCCAGCAGCCCAGGGGGGCCAGGGACCCTACTTAATGAAAAACTGTTTTTT. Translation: CASSPGGPGTLLNEKLFF.

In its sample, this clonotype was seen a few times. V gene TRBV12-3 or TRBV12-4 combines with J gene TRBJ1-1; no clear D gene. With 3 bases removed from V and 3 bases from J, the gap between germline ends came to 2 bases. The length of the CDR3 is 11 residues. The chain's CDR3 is CASSFHTEAFF. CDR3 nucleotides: TGTGCCAGCAGTTTCCACACTGAAGCTTTCTTT.

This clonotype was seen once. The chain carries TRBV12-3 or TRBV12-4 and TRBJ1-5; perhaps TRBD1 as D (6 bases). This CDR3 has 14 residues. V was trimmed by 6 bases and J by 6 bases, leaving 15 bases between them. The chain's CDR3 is CASSLGGGPQPQHF. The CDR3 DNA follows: TGTGCCAGCAGCCTCGGGGGGGGGCCTCAGCCCCAGCATTTT.

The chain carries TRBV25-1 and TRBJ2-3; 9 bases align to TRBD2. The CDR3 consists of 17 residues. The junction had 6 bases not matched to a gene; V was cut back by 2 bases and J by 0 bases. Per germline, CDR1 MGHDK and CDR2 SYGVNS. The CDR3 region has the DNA TGTGCCAGCAGTGAACTCCGCGGGGGGGATAGCACAGATACGCAGTATTTT. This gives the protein CASSELRGGDSTDTQYF.

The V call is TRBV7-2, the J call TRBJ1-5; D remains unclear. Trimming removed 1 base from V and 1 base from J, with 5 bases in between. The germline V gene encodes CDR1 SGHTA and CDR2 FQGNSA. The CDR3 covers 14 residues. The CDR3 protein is CASSLDSSNQPQHF. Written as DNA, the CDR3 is TGTGCCAGCAGCTTAGATTCCAGCAATCAGCCCCAGCATTTT.

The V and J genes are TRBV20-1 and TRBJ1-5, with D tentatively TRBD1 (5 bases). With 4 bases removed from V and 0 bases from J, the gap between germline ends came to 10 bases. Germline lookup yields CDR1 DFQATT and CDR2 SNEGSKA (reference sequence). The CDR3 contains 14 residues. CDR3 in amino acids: CSATGEYSNQPQHF. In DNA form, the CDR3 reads TGCAGTGCTACGGGGGAATATAGCAATCAGCCCCAGCATTTT.

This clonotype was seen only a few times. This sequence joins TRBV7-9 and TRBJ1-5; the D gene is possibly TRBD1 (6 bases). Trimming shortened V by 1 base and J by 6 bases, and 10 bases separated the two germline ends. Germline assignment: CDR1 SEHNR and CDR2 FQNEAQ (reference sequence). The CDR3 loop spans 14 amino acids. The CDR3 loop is CASSLEGGSQPQHF. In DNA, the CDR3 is TGTGCCAGCAGCTTAGAGGGGGGAAGTCAGCCCCAGCATTTT.

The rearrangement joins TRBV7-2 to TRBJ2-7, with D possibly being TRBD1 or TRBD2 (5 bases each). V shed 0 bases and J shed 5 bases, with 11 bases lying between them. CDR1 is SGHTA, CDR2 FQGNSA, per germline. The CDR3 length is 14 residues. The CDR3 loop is CASSLAPGSHEQYF. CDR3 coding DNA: TGTGCCAGCAGCTTAGCGCCAGGGAGTCACGAGCAGTACTTC.

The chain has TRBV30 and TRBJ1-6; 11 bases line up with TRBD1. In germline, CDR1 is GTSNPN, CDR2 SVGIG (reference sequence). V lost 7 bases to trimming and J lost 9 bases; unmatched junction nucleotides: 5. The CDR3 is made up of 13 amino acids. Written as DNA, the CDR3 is TGTGCCTACGGGACAGGGGGACCTTCACCCCTCCACTTT. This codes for CAYGTGGPSPLHF.

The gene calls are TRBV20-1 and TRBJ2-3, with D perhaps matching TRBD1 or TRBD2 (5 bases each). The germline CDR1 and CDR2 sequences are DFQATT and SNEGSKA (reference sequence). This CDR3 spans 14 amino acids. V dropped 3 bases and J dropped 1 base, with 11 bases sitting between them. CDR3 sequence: CSARRGSGTDTQYF. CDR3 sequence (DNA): TGCAGTGCTAGGAGGGGATCTGGCACAGATACGCAGTATTTT.

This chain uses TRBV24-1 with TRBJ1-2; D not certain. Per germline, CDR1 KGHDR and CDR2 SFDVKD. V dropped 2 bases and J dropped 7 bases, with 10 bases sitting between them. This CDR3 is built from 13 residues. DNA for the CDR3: TGTGCCACCAGTGATTCGGACGGATCTGGCTACACCTTC. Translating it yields CATSDSDGSGYTF.

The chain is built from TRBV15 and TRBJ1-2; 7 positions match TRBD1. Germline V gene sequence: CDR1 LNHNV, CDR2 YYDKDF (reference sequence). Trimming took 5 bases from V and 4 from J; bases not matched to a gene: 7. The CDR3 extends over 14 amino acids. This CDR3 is CATSPTGEGYGYTF. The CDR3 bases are TGTGCCACCAGCCCTACAGGGGAAGGCTATGGCTACACCTTC.

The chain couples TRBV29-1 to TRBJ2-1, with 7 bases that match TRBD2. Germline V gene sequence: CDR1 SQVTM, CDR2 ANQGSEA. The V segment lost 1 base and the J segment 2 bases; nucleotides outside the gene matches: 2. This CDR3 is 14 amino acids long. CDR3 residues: CSVEGRGTYNEQFF. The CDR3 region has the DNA TGCAGCGTTGAAGGGCGGGGGACCTACAATGAGCAGTTCTTC.